This T cell receptor beta chain came from a study of CD8 T cells in Susac syndrome. It was treatment-naive patients with stable or active relapsing-remitting disease who made up the multiple sclerosis controls. Isolation of CD8+ and CD4+ T cells was performed negatively, whereas enrichment of TEMRA cells was done by FACS. Trimming took 7 bases from V and 3 from J; bases not matched to a gene: 20. The CDR3 is 18 residues long. Germline V gene sequence: CDR1 SEHNR, CDR2 FQNEAQ (reference sequence). This clonotype is a singleton in its sample. As yet, its antigen is unknown. An input of 0.5 to 1 ug of RNA was subjected to reverse transcription using random hexamers. Amplification of TCR beta CDR3 used immunoSEQ multiplex PCR across 54 Vbeta and 13 Jbeta. TCRdb reanalysed the immunoSEQ multiplex PCR reads using MiXCR and keeps one entry per CDR3 protein. The data hold 50,000 or so distinct CDR3 sequences, with 93% observed a single time.

General study findings and limits: The study recognized that its TCR sequencing and HLA analysis covered a relatively small number of individuals.

This sequence was found in a human donor with multiple sclerosis. The chain is built from TRBV7-9 and TRBJ1-2, with 7 bases aligning to TRBD1. Material: CD8+ T cells from PBMCs. The CDR3 region has the DNA TGTGCCAGCACCTTCCCGGGACAGACCCTCTCGTCTCACTATGGCTACACCTTC. This sequence encodes CASTFPGQTLSSHYGYTF.